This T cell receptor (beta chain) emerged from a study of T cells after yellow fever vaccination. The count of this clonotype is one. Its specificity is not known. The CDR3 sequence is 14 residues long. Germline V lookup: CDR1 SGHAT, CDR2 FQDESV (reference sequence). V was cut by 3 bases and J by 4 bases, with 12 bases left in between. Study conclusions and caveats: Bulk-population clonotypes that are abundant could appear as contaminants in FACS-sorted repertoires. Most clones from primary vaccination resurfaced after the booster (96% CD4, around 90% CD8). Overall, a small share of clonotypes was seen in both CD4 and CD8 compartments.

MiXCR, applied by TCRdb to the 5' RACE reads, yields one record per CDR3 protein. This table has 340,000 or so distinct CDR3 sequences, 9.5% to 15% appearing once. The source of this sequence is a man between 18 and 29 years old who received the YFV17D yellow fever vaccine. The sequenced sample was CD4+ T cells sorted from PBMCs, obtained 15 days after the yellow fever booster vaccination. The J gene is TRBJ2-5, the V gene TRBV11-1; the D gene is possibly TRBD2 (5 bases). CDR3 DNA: TGTGCCAGCAGCTTCCCTAGCCGGGGAGAGACCCAGTACTTC. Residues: CASSFPSRGETQYF.